The 15 T cell receptor beta chains below all came from one sample that was sequenced in a study of T cell repertoires in cytomegalovirus infection. Each CDR3 protein is one row after TCRdb ran MiXCR on the reads. Here the sample spans roughly 280,000 distinct CDR3 sequences, approximately 9.1% being singletons. The sequenced material came from PBMCs. Receptors originate from a human donor in good health (CMV status not recorded). Some clones in this sample may be carry-over from other donors' samples.

This clonotype was seen ten or more times. The chain has TRBV7-8 and TRBJ1-1; D not certain. CDR1 and CDR2 from the germline V gene are SGHVS and FQNEAQ. Trimming removed 1 base at V and 11 bases at J, with 8 bases between. The CDR3 extends over 11 amino acids. The CDR3 bases are TGTGCCAGCAGCTTAGGCCTGAGGGCTTTCTTT. Translating gives CASSLGLRAFF.

This clonotype was seen only a few times. The J gene is TRBJ2-1, the V gene TRBV18, with D possibly being TRBD2 (6 bases). From germline, CDR1 is KGHSH and CDR2 LQKENI. Between the trimmed V and J ends, which lost 6 bases and 6 bases, there was a span of 21 bases. The CDR3 runs 16 residues. The CDR3 DNA reads as TGTGCCAGCTCGGCGCCCGCGTGGGAGGTCCTCAATGAGCAGTTCTTC. Its translation is CASSAPAWEVLNEQFF. Full variable domain (missing parts from reference TRBV18 and TRBJ2-1): NAGVMQNPRHLVRRRGQEARLRCSPMKGHSHVYWYRQLPEEGLKFMVYLQKENIIDESGMPKERFSAEFPKEGPSILRIQQVVRGDSAAYFCASSAPAWEVLNEQFFGPGTRLTVL.

This chain links TRBV7-9 with TRBJ2-5; D call uncertain. V dropped 5 bases and J dropped 0 bases, with 13 bases sitting between them. From germline, CDR1 is SEHNR and CDR2 FQNEAQ (reference sequence). The CDR3 is 15 residues long. In DNA, the CDR3 is TGTGCCAGCAGCGCCCCAACATCGTACCAAGAGACCCAGTACTTC. As protein: CASSAPTSYQETQYF.

This clonotype was seen ten or more times. This sequence joins TRBV7-9 and TRBJ2-7; possible D gene TRBD1, 6 bases. Between the trimmed V and J ends, which lost 5 bases and 2 bases, there was a span of 16 bases. The CDR3 runs to 15 residues. Germline CDR1 is SEHNR and CDR2 is FQNEAQ (reference sequence). The chain's CDR3 is CASSLNLRDTYEQYF. The CDR3 DNA reads TGTGCCAGCAGCCTTAACCTCCGGGACACCTACGAGCAGTACTTC.

This clonotype was recorded at least ten times. The chain uses TRBV7-9 and TRBJ2-3, with 10 bases aligning to TRBD2. The CDR3 has 15 amino acids. Germline loops: CDR1 SEHNR, CDR2 FQNEAQ (reference sequence). Germline trimming cut 7 bases from V and 5 bases from J; bases unmatched to any gene: 9. In nucleotides, the CDR3 is TGTGCCAGCATCGTCCAGCGGGGGGGCCAAGATACGCAGTATTTT. This sequence encodes CASIVQRGGQDTQYF.

This chain's CDR3 is CSARAADTQYF. CDR3 sequence (DNA): TGCAGCGCCCGAGCCGCAGATACGCAGTATTTT. This chain connects TRBV29-1 to TRBJ2-3; D is ambiguous. The germline CDR1 and CDR2 sequences are SQVTM and ANQGSEA. V lost 7 bases and J 4 bases, leaving 9 bases between the germline ends. This CDR3 region has 11 residues.

In its sample, this clonotype was seen many times. The V gene is TRBV12-3 or TRBV12-4, the J gene TRBJ1-1; D is unresolved. This CDR3 contains 14 residues. V lost 3 bases to trimming and J lost 10 bases, with 18 bases between them. The CDR3 DNA reads TGTGCCAGCAGTTTGGGCTATGTAGGGTCCGGAGCTTTCTTT. It encodes CASSLGYVGSGAFF.

This clonotype came up many times. The chain recombines TRBV13 with TRBJ2-7; 11 nucleotides align to TRBD2. Germline V gives CDR1 PRHDT, CDR2 FYEKMQ (reference sequence). V trimming: 6 bases; J trimming: 6 bases; junction bases outside the gene matches: 10. The CDR3 extends over 15 amino acids. For the CDR3, the DNA is TGTGCCAGCAGACGTACTAGCGGGAGCACCCGCGAGCAGTACTTC. As protein: CASRRTSGSTREQYF.

This clonotype was detected ten times or more. The chain couples TRBV7-2 to TRBJ2-2, with D possibly TRBD1 on 5 matching bases. The ends were cut back, 1 base at V and 0 bases at J, with 6 bases in the middle. The CDR3 consists of 15 residues. In germline, CDR1 is SGHTA, CDR2 FQGNSA. CDR3 residues: CASSLVQANTGELFF. The DNA for the CDR3 is TGTGCCAGCAGCTTAGTACAGGCGAACACCGGGGAGCTGTTTTTT.

This clonotype was seen repeatedly, ten times or more. The chain uses TRBV12-3 or TRBV12-4 and TRBJ2-5; D may be TRBD2 (6 bases). V was cut by 8 bases and J by 2 bases, with 15 bases left in between. The CDR3 is made up of 14 amino acids. CDR3 amino acids: CASAGTGGQETQYF. DNA of the CDR3: TGTGCCAGCGCTGGGACTGGGGGGCAAGAGACCCAGTACTTC.

This clonotype has ten or more counts. This chain connects TRBV28 to TRBJ1-1, with a tentative D call TRBD1 (5 bases). The CDR3 is 15 residues long. The V end lost 2 bases, the J end lost 4 bases, and 14 bases lay between the germline ends. Germline lookup yields CDR1 MDHEN and CDR2 SYDVKM. CDR3 coding DNA: TGTGCCAGCAGTTTAAGGAGTCTCCAGGGCACTGAAGCTTTCTTT. It translates to CASSLRSLQGTEAFF.

This clonotype was seen at least ten times. The chain recombines TRBV6-5 with TRBJ2-7; 7 nucleotides align to TRBD2. The CDR3 extends over 15 amino acids. The J segment lost 3 bases and the V segment lost 6 bases, leaving 11 bases of the junction unmatched. Germline CDR1 reads MNHEY; CDR2 reads SVGAGI. The CDR3 spells CASSRTLAKLYEQYF. CDR3 bases: TGTGCCAGCAGCCGCACACTAGCGAAGCTCTACGAGCAGTACTTC.

This clonotype was recorded many times. V and J are TRBV28 and TRBJ1-6; TRBD1 might be the D (5 bases). Trimming removed 7 bases from V and 5 bases from J, with 12 bases in between. Per germline, CDR1 MDHEN and CDR2 SYDVKM. CDR3 length: 14 amino acids. The CDR3 DNA is TGTGCCAGCAAGTACGGGGCTGATAATTCACCCCTCCACTTT. This sequence encodes CASKYGADNSPLHF.

This clonotype came up many times. J is TRBJ1-6 and V is TRBV7-2; D gene uncertain. The CDR3 extends over 14 amino acids. V shed 6 bases and J shed 7 bases, with 13 bases lying between them. Germline assignment: CDR1 SGHTA and CDR2 FQGNSA. The CDR3, as DNA: TGTGCCAGCAGTACCAGACACGACAATTCACCCCTCCACTTT. It codes for CASSTRHDNSPLHF.

J is TRBJ1-5 and V is TRBV6-1; TRBD1 is a possible D gene (6 bases). This CDR3 has 12 residues. Germline V CDR1 and CDR2: MNHNS, SASEGT. Trimming stripped 10 bases from V and 6 bases from J, with 13 bases between. CDR3 sequence (DNA): TGTGCCACCTGGGGGGCGGGTCAGCCCCAGCATTTT. It encodes CATWGAGQPQHF.